This T cell receptor beta chain was captured in a study of low-dose radiotherapy and immunotherapy resistance in tumors. Study-level background: Every two weeks, cyclophosphamide 200 mg/m2 was infused one day before radiation plus immunotherapy.

Time point described: before trial treatment. The donors' regimen was nivolumab, ipilimumab, aspirin, low-dose cyclophosphamide and low-dose radiotherapy. Eligible patients bore advanced solid tumors devoid of tumor-infiltrating lymphocytes. TRAV and TRBV primers primed cDNA for both TCRalpha and TCRbeta. The TCRs were subjected to amplification over around 19 PCR cycles employing a constant-region primer in conjunction with a V-primer adapter. TCRdb re-derived calls from the reads in MiXCR, one entry per CDR3 protein. This table holds 65,000 to 95,000 distinct CDR3 sequences, under 20% found once. Ten or more counts support this clonotype. Deletions cut 2 bases from V and 2 bases from J, with 9 bases between. The CDR3 sequence is 14 residues long.

The rearrangement links TRBV12-3 or TRBV12-4 to TRBJ2-5; a possible D gene is TRBD2 (5 bases). Sequenced material: PBMCs, taken before treatment. The TCR was taken from a male donor with prostate cancer. The CDR3 sequence is CASSLRRRQETQYF. CDR3 nucleotides: TGTGCCAGCAGTTTACGAAGGAGGCAAGAGACCCAGTACTTC.